Listed here is a single T cell receptor beta chain. Assay: immunoSEQ multiplex PCR; the TCRdb copy retains only in-frame clones and omits some. Among around 610,000 clones listed, approximately 96% were seen once. The sample comes from a study of shared clonotypes between healthy human individuals. The CDR3 length is 14 residues. Trimming at V came to 0 bases and at J to 3 bases, leaving 3 bases not matched to a gene. Germline CDR1 SGHRS, CDR2 YFSETQ. Positively selected for CCR7, the CD45RO-negative cells used as naive CD8 cells excluded terminally differentiated effector memory CD45RA+ cells. Sequenced: naive CD8+ T cells sorted from blood. The TCR originated in a woman aged 25 to 39 in good health. The chain is built from TRBV5-1 and TRBJ2-7; the match to TRBD2 covers 7 bases. The CDR3 DNA sequence: TGCGCCAGCAGCTTGGATCGGACTAGCTACGAGCAGTACTTC. Amino acids: CASSLDRTSYEQYF.